A selection of T cell receptor beta chains follows, all from one sample in a study of OX40 agonist ivuxolimab in advanced cancers. Measured with immunoSEQ multiplex PCR; TCRdb has only the in-frame clones, and not every one. The table lists under 80,000 clones, roughly 85% of them singletons, with under 4.5% in the top ten. The material sequenced was CD4+ or CD8+ T cells sorted from blood, taken in a trial of the OX40 agonist ivuxolimab. These receptors were collected from an adult with an advanced solid tumor such as melanoma, head and neck, liver or kidney cancer. CDR3s include the opening cysteine and the closing phenylalanine or tryptophan. The D gene is left open where the match is weak. Some rows have no size entry. The others give once, few or many, or a class for an expanded clone.

TRBV5-1	NA	NA	TRBJ2-7	TGCGCCAGCAGCTTGACAGGGAAGAACTCCTACGAGCAGTACTTC	CASSLTGKNSYEQYF
TRBV28	NA	TRBD1	TRBJ1-4	TGTGCCAGCAGTAACCCGAGACAGGGAAATGAAAAACTGTTTTTT	CASSNPRQGNEKLFF
TRBV7-2	few	TRBD2	TRBJ2-7	TGTGCCAGCAGCTTCAGGCTAGCGGGAGCCTACGAGCAGTACTTC	CASSFRLAGAYEQYF
TRBV12-5	few	TRBD2	TRBJ2-7	TGTGCTAGTGGTCCTGGCGGGGGGTACGAGCAGTACTTC	CASGPGGGYEQYF
TRBV30	NA	NA	TRBJ1-1	TGTGCCTGGAGTGTACGAGACAACACTGAAGCTTTCTTT	CAWSVRDNTEAFF
TRBV7-9	NA	NA	TRBJ2-1	TGTGCCAGCAGCCTACGGGAGTTTGAGCAGTTCTTC	CASSLREFEQFF
TRBV10-3	NA	TRBD1	TRBJ1-3	TGTGCCATCAGTGAGTCGAGAGGTCACAGGGGGCAGAGTGGAAACACCATATATTTT	CAISESRGHRGQSGNTIYF
TRBV19	few	TRBD1	TRBJ1-5	TGTGCCAGTAGTATATCAGGGGGCCGGGGCGCTAATCAGCCCCAGCATTTT	CASSISGGRGANQPQHF
TRBV6-1	NA	TRBD1	TRBJ1-2	TGTGCCAGCAGTTCAACCGGGACAGGCACAGTCTACACCTTC	CASSSTGTGTVYTF
TRBV19	NA	NA	TRBJ2-2	TGTGCCAGTAGTATATGGTTGGGTACCGGGGAGCTGTTTTTT	CASSIWLGTGELFF
TRBV6-5	NA	NA	TRBJ1-2	TGTGCCAGCAGTTACCGAGGGTATGGCTACACCTTC	CASSYRGYGYTF
TRBV19	NA	NA	TRBJ1-1	TGTGCCAGTACCCTCAAGACAAGAGCGACCAGTGAAGCTTTCTTT	CASTLKTRATSEAFF
TRBV6-5	few	NA	TRBJ2-1	TGTGCCAGCAGTATCAATAGCGGTTATGAGCAGTTCTTC	CASSINSGYEQFF
TRBV6-1	NA	NA	TRBJ2-7	TGTGCCAGCAGACCGGGACGGACGTCCTACGAGCAGTACTTC	CASRPGRTSYEQYF
TRBV6-1	NA	NA	TRBJ1-5	TGTGCCACAAGCCGTTGGTTCTATAGCAATCAGCCCCAGCATTTT	CATSRWFYSNQPQHF
TRBV2	NA	TRBD1	TRBJ2-2	TGTGCCAGCAGTGAACCATTGGGACAGCACACCGGGGAGCTGTTTTTT	CASSEPLGQHTGELFF
TRBV2	NA	NA	TRBJ1-2	TGTGCCAGCTCCGCTCTAAACTATGGCTACACCTTC	CASSALNYGYTF
TRBV5-1	NA	NA	TRBJ1-1	TGCGCCAGCAGCTTGGGGGCGGTTATGAACACTGAAGCTTTCTTT	CASSLGAVMNTEAFF
TRBV2	few	NA	TRBJ2-3	TGTGCCAGCAGTGGGGTAGACAGCTACCTCACAGATACGCAGTATTTT	CASSGVDSYLTDTQYF
TRBV18	NA	TRBD1	TRBJ1-2	TGTGCCAGCTCACGTCCGGGACAGACCTATGGCTACACCTTC	CASSRPGQTYGYTF
TRBV7-2	once	TRBD1	TRBJ2-3	TGTGCCAGCAGCTTTCGGACAGGGGGAGGCACAGATACGCAGTATTTT	CASSFRTGGGTDTQYF
TRBV29-1	once	TRBD1	TRBJ1-4	TGCAGCGTGAACAGCCGGGACAGGTTATTTGCAACTAATGAAAAACTGTTTTTT	CSVNSRDRLFATNEKLFF
TRBV9	NA	NA	TRBJ1-2	TGTGCCAGCAGCCCCGCAATACGGGGCTATGGCTACACCTTC	CASSPAIRGYGYTF
TRBV25-1	once	NA	TRBJ2-7	TGTGCCAGCAGCCCCAGGGTTGGAGAGCAGTACTTC	CASSPRVGEQYF
TRBV28	NA	TRBD1	TRBJ1-2	TGTGCCAGCAGTTTAATAGGGACAGGGGGGAACTATGGCTACACCTTC	CASSLIGTGGNYGYTF
TRBV6-6	once	NA	TRBJ1-4	TGTGCCAGCAGTCCTATAGGGGCTAATGAAAAACTGTTTTTT	CASSPIGANEKLFF
TRBV25-1	NA	NA	TRBJ2-3	TGTGCCAGCAGTGAGATACGGACCTCATTCACAGATACGCAGTATTTT	CASSEIRTSFTDTQYF
TRBV5-1	NA	NA	TRBJ2-7	TGCGCCAGCAGCTTTCTCGACTCGAACTACGAGCAGTACTTC	CASSFLDSNYEQYF
TRBV6-6	NA	NA	TRBJ1-5	TGTGCCAGCAGTGAGCGCGGCAATCAGCCCCAGCATTTT	CASSERGNQPQHF
TRBV7-3	NA	NA	TRBJ2-1	TGTGCCAGCAGCTTAACTGGCTCCTACAATGAGCAGTTCTTC	CASSLTGSYNEQFF
TRBV7-8	NA	TRBD1	TRBJ1-6	TGTGCCAGCAGCTTAGACAGGGGTAATTCACCCCTCCACTTT	CASSLDRGNSPLHF
TRBV5-1	NA	TRBD1	TRBJ1-4	TGCGCCAGCAGCCATGGACAGGGAAGGGAAAAACTGTTTTTT	CASSHGQGREKLFF
TRBV27	once	NA	TRBJ1-1	TGTGCCAGCAGTATGGCCGGGAACACTGAAGCTTTCTTT	CASSMAGNTEAFF
TRBV7-9	NA	NA	TRBJ2-1	TGTGCCAGCAGCTTCGGGGGGCGAAACAATGAGCAGTTCTTC	CASSFGGRNNEQFF
TRBV11-3	NA	NA	TRBJ1-6	TGTGCCAGCAGCTTACAGTATAATTCACCCCTCCACTTT	CASSLQYNSPLHF
TRBV7-8	NA	NA	TRBJ2-7	TGTGCCAGCAGCTTAGAAGGGGGGTTTTTTGAGCAGTACTTC	CASSLEGGFFEQYF
TRBV5-4	once	NA	TRBJ1-6	TGTGCCAGCAGCTTGATGGGGGTCGGTTTGCTCCACTTT	CASSLMGVGLLHF
TRBV6-1	once	NA	TRBJ1-5	TGTGCCAGCAATCTCGGGGGGGAACAGCCCCAGCATTTT	CASNLGGEQPQHF
TRBV5-4	NA	NA	TRBJ1-6	TGTGCCAGCAGCGCAGGGGATTTGTATAATTCACCCCTCCACTTT	CASSAGDLYNSPLHF
TRBV4-2	NA	NA	TRBJ1-1	TGTGCCAGCAGCCAAACAGGGCCGAACACTGAAGCTTTCTTT	CASSQTGPNTEAFF
TRBV11-3	NA	TRBD2	TRBJ2-5	TGTGCCAGCAGCCTCGGTGGCGGGAGTGGGGAGACCCAGTACTTC	CASSLGGGSGETQYF
TRBV9	NA	NA	TRBJ1-6	TGTGCCAGCAGCCCCCACGAATCAAGTCAACTAGGACCCCTCCACTTT	CASSPHESSQLGPLHF
TRBV9	once	TRBD2	TRBJ2-1	TGTGCCAGCAGCGTAGTGGTAGGGAGGGACTACAATGAGCAGTTCTTC	CASSVVVGRDYNEQFF